Listed below are T cell receptor beta chains from one sample, sequenced in a study of regulatory T cells in long-lasting Graves disease. TCRdb reprocessed the multiplex PCR reads with MiXCR, giving one entry per CDR3 protein. The sample records fewer than 400,000 distinct CDR3 sequences, 20% to 25% being singletons. The input for sequencing was peripheral blood mononuclear cells (PBMCs), taken when the disease was refractory, from a patient treated with antithyroid drugs. The receptors come from a female donor with Graves disease. The CDR3 runs from the conserved cysteine through the conserved F or W. A D gene is named only where the DNA matches it firmly. Size tells how often a clone was seen (once, few, many) or the class of an expanded clone, and some rows leave it out.

V gene,clone size,J gene,D gene,CDR3 protein,CDR3 DNA
TRBV7-9,.,TRBJ2-7,.,CASSPGAFREQYF,TGTGCCAGCAGCCCGGGTGCATTTCGCGAGCAGTACTTC
TRBV7-2,many,TRBJ2-5,.,CASSLEAYQETQYF,TGTGCCAGCAGCTTAGAGGCATACCAAGAGACCCAGTACTTC
TRBV14,.,TRBJ2-7,TRBD1,CASSPGQGVGYEQYF,TGTGCCAGCAGCCCGGGACAGGGGGTCGGCTACGAGCAGTACTTC
TRBV3-1,few,TRBJ1-5,.,CASSQWAADQPQHF,TGTGCCAGCAGCCAATGGGCTGCAGATCAGCCCCAGCATTTT
TRBV20-1,many,TRBJ2-7,.,CSARDWQTYEQYF,TGCAGTGCTAGAGATTGGCAAACATACGAGCAGTACTTC
TRBV3-1,.,TRBJ1-1,TRBD1,CASSQPGQGVDTEAFF,TGTGCCAGCAGTCAACCGGGACAGGGGGTCGATACTGAAGCTTTCTTT
TRBV30,.,TRBJ2-2,.,CAWTLGTGELFF,TGTGCCTGGACACTGGGCACCGGGGAGCTGTTTTTT
TRBV6-5,.,TRBJ2-2,.,CASRYVGVGELFF,TGTGCCAGCAGATACGTAGGAGTGGGGGAGCTGTTTTTT
TRBV5-1,once,TRBJ1-6,.,CASSLGVRREGNSPLHF,TGCGCCAGCAGCTTGGGCGTCCGCCGGGAGGGGAATTCACCCCTCCACTTT
TRBV5-1,few,TRBJ1-2,.,CASSLVSGNPSGYTF,TGCGCCAGCAGCTTGGTTTCTGGAAATCCTTCGGGCTACACCTTC
TRBV6-1,many,TRBJ2-5,.,CASSPSGQQETQYF,TGTGCCAGCAGCCCCTCGGGGCAGCAAGAGACCCAGTACTTC
TRBV27,.,TRBJ2-2,.,CASSLSGGENTGELFF,TGTGCCAGCAGTTTATCGGGCGGAGAGAACACCGGGGAGCTGTTTTTT
TRBV6-5,many,TRBJ1-1,.,CASSSLNSIPEAFF,TGTGCCAGCAGTTCTTTAAATTCGATTCCTGAAGCTTTCTTT
TRBV20-1,.,TRBJ2-1,.,CSARGWGNEQFF,TGCAGTGCTAGGGGATGGGGAAATGAGCAGTTCTTC
TRBV20-1,.,TRBJ1-1,TRBD1,CSASDRVTEAFF,TGCAGTGCCTCGGACAGGGTCACTGAAGCTTTCTTT
TRBV10-3,.,TRBJ2-4,TRBD1,CAISERGDRNTQYF,TGTGCCATCAGTGAGCGTGGGGACAGGAACACTCAGTACTTC
TRBV11-2,.,TRBJ2-6,.,CASSLERGANVLTF,TGTGCCAGCAGCTTAGAACGTGGGGCCAACGTCCTGACTTTC
TRBV5-1,.,TRBJ1-1,.,CASSWGAEAFF,TGCGCCAGCAGCTGGGGTGCTGAAGCTTTCTTT
TRBV6-2/TRBV6-3,many,TRBJ2-1,TRBD2,CASSYLLAGVVHEQFF,TGTGCCAGCAGTTACCTCTTAGCGGGAGTGGTCCATGAGCAGTTCTTC
TRBV6-2/TRBV6-3,.,TRBJ2-3,TRBD2,CASSERRLAGYTDTQYF,TGTGCCAGCAGTGAACGTAGGCTAGCGGGTTACACAGATACGCAGTATTTT
TRBV10-3,few,TRBJ1-2,.,CAIRLDTNYGYTF,TGTGCCATCAGATTGGACACCAACTATGGCTACACCTTC
TRBV20-1,few,TRBJ1-2,.,CSGHKIGGYTF,TGCAGTGGGCATAAAATCGGAGGCTACACCTTC
TRBV7-9,many,TRBJ1-2,.,CASSPDSYGYTF,TGTGCCAGCAGCCCCGACAGCTATGGCTACACCTTC
TRBV12-3/TRBV12-4,many,TRBJ2-7,TRBD2,CASSSGLAGSHEQYF,TGTGCCAGCAGTTCGGGACTAGCGGGATCCCACGAGCAGTACTTC
TRBV7-2,.,TRBJ2-1,.,CASSLTRDNEQFF,TGTGCCAGCAGTTTAACTAGAGACAATGAGCAGTTCTTC
TRBV29-1,few,TRBJ1-4,TRBD1,CSVETGQAGEKLFF,TGCAGCGTTGAAACTGGACAGGCCGGGGAAAAACTGTTTTTT
TRBV20-1,.,TRBJ2-4,.,CSAGRGVENIQYF,TGCAGTGCTGGAAGAGGCGTCGAAAACATTCAGTACTTC
TRBV14,.,TRBJ2-5,.,CASSQGNRVVETQYF,TGTGCCAGCAGCCAAGGGAACAGGGTAGTGGAGACCCAGTACTTC
TRBV30,few,TRBJ2-2,.,CAWSDGELGPQLTGELFF,TGTGCCTGGAGTGACGGGGAGTTGGGGCCCCAGCTGACCGGGGAGCTGTTTTTT
TRBV10-3,many,TRBJ2-5,.,CAISEQGEETQYF,TGTGCCATCAGTGAGCAGGGAGAAGAGACCCAGTACTTC
TRBV20-1,many,TRBJ1-1,.,CSARDIGMNTEAFF,TGCAGTGCTAGAGATATAGGGATGAACACTGAAGCTTTCTTT
TRBV11-2,many,TRBJ2-7,.,CASSLGLNSF,TGTGCCAGCAGCTTAGGGCTGAATTCGTTC
TRBV15,many,TRBJ1-4,.,CATSRVGTNTEKLFF,TGTGCCACCAGCAGAGTTGGGACAAACACCGAAAAACTGTTTTTT
TRBV6-2/TRBV6-3,few,TRBJ1-5,TRBD1,CASSMTGDLNQPQHF,TGTGCCAGCAGTATGACAGGGGACCTCAATCAGCCCCAGCATTTT
TRBV9,.,TRBJ2-2,.,CASSVVGSRELFF,TGTGCCAGCAGCGTAGTGGGGTCGAGGGAGCTGTTTTTT
TRBV7-2,.,TRBJ2-7,.,CASSRRLESYEQYF,TGTGCCAGCAGCCGAAGACTAGAATCCTACGAGCAGTACTTC
TRBV27,many,TRBJ2-7,.,CASSDIGAYEQYF,TGTGCCAGCAGTGACATAGGGGCTTACGAGCAGTACTTC